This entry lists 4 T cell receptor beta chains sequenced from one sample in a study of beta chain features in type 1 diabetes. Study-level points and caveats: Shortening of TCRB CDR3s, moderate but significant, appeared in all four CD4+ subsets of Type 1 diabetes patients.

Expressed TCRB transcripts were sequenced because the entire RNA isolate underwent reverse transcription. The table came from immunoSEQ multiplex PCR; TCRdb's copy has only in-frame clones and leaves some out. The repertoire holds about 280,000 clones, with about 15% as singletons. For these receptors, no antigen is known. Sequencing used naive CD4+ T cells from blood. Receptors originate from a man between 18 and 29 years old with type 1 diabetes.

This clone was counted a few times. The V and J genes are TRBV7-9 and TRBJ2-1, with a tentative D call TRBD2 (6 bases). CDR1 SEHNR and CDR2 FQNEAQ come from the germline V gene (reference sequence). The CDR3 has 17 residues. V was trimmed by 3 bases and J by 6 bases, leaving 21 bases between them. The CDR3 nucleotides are TGTGCCAGCAGCTTGGGAGGAGTAGCGGCGGGGACCAATGAGCAGTTCTTC. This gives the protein CASSLGGVAAGTNEQFF.

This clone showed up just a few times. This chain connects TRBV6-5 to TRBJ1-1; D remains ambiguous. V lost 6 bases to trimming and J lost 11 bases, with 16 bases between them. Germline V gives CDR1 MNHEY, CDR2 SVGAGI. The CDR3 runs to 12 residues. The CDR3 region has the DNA TGTGCCAGCAGCGGTCCTGCGGGGAGGGCTTTCTTT. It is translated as CASSGPAGRAFF.

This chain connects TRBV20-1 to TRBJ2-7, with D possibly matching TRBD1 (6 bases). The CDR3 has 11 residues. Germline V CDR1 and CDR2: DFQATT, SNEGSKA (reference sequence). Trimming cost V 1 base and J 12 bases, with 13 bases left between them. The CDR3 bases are TGCAGTGCTAGAGGCCGGGACAAGGGGTACTTC. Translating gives CSARGRDKGYF.

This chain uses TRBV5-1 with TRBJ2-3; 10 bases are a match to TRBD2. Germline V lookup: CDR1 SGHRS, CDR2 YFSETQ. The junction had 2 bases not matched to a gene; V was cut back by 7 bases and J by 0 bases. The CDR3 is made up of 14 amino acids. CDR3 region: CASGLAASTDTQYF. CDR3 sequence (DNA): TGCGCCAGCGGACTAGCGGCTAGCACAGATACGCAGTATTTT.